This T cell receptor beta chain was identified in a study of shared clonotypes between healthy human individuals (TCRdb year 2020). About the study as a whole: The cohort included three men and a couple of women between 18 and 49 years of age. For each donor, CD4 naive and CD4 memory were each run on three plates, CD8 naive on two plates, and CD8 memory on one plate. The study deeply sequenced blood TCR repertoires of about 5 healthy adults to estimate repertoire size and the extent of clonotype sharing between individuals. Libraries were prepared and TCR repertoires were sequenced by different laboratories using diverse techniques, in order to increase sequencing depth and limit assay-specific biases. Each donor's leukapheresis produced roughly between roughly 0.9 and 8.9 billion PBMCs.

Findings and caveats that apply to the study as a whole: Incomplete sequencing was indicated by rarefaction of sorted-subset datasets, despite the large sequencing depth. Clonotypes shared by all four sorted-subset donors showed higher generation probabilities than non-shared clonotypes. Because the study included a small number of donors, the genetic and exposure-history diversity represented was limited. Sampling was restricted to blood, and TCR repertoires in tissues likely differ from the TCR repertoires found in blood. Pairwise subsampling indicated that sequencing depth was expected to affect the degree of clonotype sharing among donors. Naive subsets generally had larger estimated clonotype richness than memory subsets. When a few donors were compared, the shared fraction of clonotypes was roughly 5% for naive CD4, 3.5% to 4% for naive CD8, more than 2% for memory CD4, and 0.35% to 0.4% for memory CD8.

TCR CDR3 regions were amplified from genomic DNA by multiplex PCR using the deep immunoSEQ assay. For each cell subset, the extracted genomic DNA was distributed evenly across all wells of several immunoSEQ 96-well plates, and each plate served as one replicate. For sorted subsets, approximately 200 ng of genomic DNA, equivalent to 25,000 to 35,000 T cell genomes, went into each replicate PCR. The purified libraries were quantified using a Qubit 3.0 fluorometer, sized with a Bioanalyzer 2100, and then quantified again using the KAPA Library Quantification kit. A separate single-read 150-cycle Illumina NextSeq 550 flow cell was used to sequence each immunoSEQ 96-well plate. The authors' analysis ran thus. Because the immunoSEQ output included only junctional sequences and no quality scores, the filtering could not be the same as the filtering used for full-length reads. Sequences were annotated with PyIR, a Python wrapper for IgBLAST v1.9, using IMGT germline references to assign V/J genes and CDR3. Reads with weak V/J assignments (E-value above 1e-6), missing CDR3, stop codons, out-of-frame junctions, or ambiguous translated residues were removed. A V3J clonotype was defined by an identical inferred V gene, J gene, and CDR3 amino acid sequence. Percentage overlap between repertoires was calculated by dividing the number of shared unique clonotypes by the size of the smaller repertoire. Repertoire richness was assessed with RTK rarefaction, the Chao1 estimator, and Recon v2.1 estimates of unobserved clonotypes. Generation probabilities were computed with OLGA for all TCRbeta clonotypes obtained by the gDNA method from several donors. TCRdb provides this immuneACCESS table in a form limited to in-frame rearrangements. Some clones are lacking; in checked studies, under half of them reflect an unresolved V gene, and why the rest are absent is not known. The DNA gave D and trimming, while V, J and clone size come from that table. Here the sample has about 1.1 million clones; about 84% occur a single time. The ten top clones hold roughly 0.62% of the sample.

The germline V gene yields MGHRA for CDR1 and YSYEKL for CDR2. Measured from the cysteine to the phenylalanine, the CDR3 is 16 residues long. Of all the DNA, just the CDR3 is kept, 48 bases in frame from base 1. Trimming takes 4 bases from V and 0 bases from J, and the germline ends sit 14 bases apart. Healthy HIV-negative adults with no recently reported acute infections or vaccinations were included as donors. Only Caucasian adults living in Nashville, Tennessee, USA were represented among the donors. CD4+ T cells were enriched through magnetic negative selection, after which naive cells were positively selected on CD45RA and the remaining negative fraction served as the memory subset. Blood was obtained by leukapheresis, after which PBMCs were separated by Ficoll-Histopaque density gradient centrifugation and cryopreserved in liquid nitrogen vapor phase. Purity and quantity of every magnetically sorted T cell population were checked by analytical flow cytometry. Genomic DNA was isolated from every sorted fraction and measured by UV absorbance on a Nanodrop 2000c.

About this clone: This clone's antigen is unknown. Base qualities are not recorded, but no much larger clone differs from it by a single base.

The chain links TRBV4-1 with TRBJ2-3; TRBD2 is a weak D gene call, 6 bases matching. The receptor's source is a man between 18 and 29 years old in good health. Some clones in this sample may be carry-over from other donors' samples. The sequenced sample was memory CD4+ T cells from PBMCs. Sample cell subset or site, as interpreted from the label and publication: CD45RA-negative fraction. The DNA sequence is TGCGCCAGCAGCCCCAAGAGGACTACTAGCACAGATACGCAGTATTTT. It translates as CASSPKRTTSTDTQYF.